The 6 T cell receptor beta chains listed next were all sequenced from one sample in a study of T cell responses to AZD1222 COVID-19 vaccine. Assay: immunoSEQ multiplex PCR; the TCRdb copy retains only in-frame clones and omits some. This table holds fewer than 90,000 clones, around nine tenths found once. This sample comprised peripheral blood, obtained 28 days after the second AZD1222 dose. Receptors originate from an adult who received the AZD1222 COVID-19 vaccine.

The chain couples TRBV7-3 to TRBJ2-1, with D possibly being TRBD2 (6 bases). V lost 5 bases and J lost 8, with 22 bases in between. The CDR3 extends over 16 amino acids. Germline V gene sequence: CDR1 SGHTA, CDR2 FQGTGA. CDR3 region: CASSHPPGGMADEQFF. Written as DNA, the CDR3 is TGTGCCAGCAGCCACCCCCCTGGGGGGATGGCAGATGAGCAGTTCTTC.

V usage is TRBV11-2 and J usage is TRBJ2-7, with TRBD1 identical over 7 bases. This CDR3 contains 17 residues. V lost 2 bases and J lost 3; bases outside the gene matches: 13. Germline-derived CDR1 and CDR2 are SGHAT and FQNNGV. For the CDR3, the DNA is TGTGCCAGCAGCTTAACCTACAGGGGAATTAACCGCTACGAGCAGTACTTC. It specifies CASSLTYRGINRYEQYF.

The V and J genes are TRBV3-1 (or the pseudogene TRBV3-2) and TRBJ1-2; 10 bases agree with TRBD1. Per germline, CDR1 LGHDT and CDR2 YNNKEL (reference sequence). V trimming: 4 bases; J trimming: 7 bases; junction bases outside the gene matches: 6. There are 14 residues in the CDR3. CDR3 coding DNA: TGTGCCAGCAGCCCCCGGGGACAGGGGAGTGGCTACACCTTC. Translation: CASSPRGQGSGYTF.

V usage is TRBV7-2 and J usage is TRBJ2-7; weak D call: TRBD1 (5 bases). Germline CDR1 is SGHTA and CDR2 is FQGNSA. The CDR3 runs to 13 residues. Trimming pared 5 bases from V and 4 bases from J, leaving 12 bases between. CDR3 protein: CASSTRVRYEQYF. CDR3 in DNA: TGTGCCAGCAGCACCAGGGTGAGGTACGAGCAGTACTTC.

The J gene is TRBJ1-3, the V gene TRBV18, with D possibly TRBD1 on 6 matching bases. The germline V and J ends were trimmed by 3 bases and 4 bases, with 16 bases remaining between them. The germline V gene has CDR1 KGHSH and CDR2 LQKENI. The CDR3 runs 16 residues. CDR3: CASSPWASQGGNTIYF. DNA for the CDR3: TGTGCCAGCTCACCGTGGGCGAGCCAGGGGGGAAACACCATATATTTT.

About this clone: Distinct nucleotide sequences in the sample also encode this CDR3. The chain employs TRBV7-9 and TRBJ1-1; D is undetermined. Trimming stripped 2 bases from V and 1 base from J, with 5 bases between. Germline CDR1 SEHNR, CDR2 FQNEAQ (reference sequence). This CDR3 is built from 13 residues. The CDR3 coding sequence is TGTGCCAGCAGCTTACAAGAGAACACTGAAGCTTTCTTT. Its translation: CASSLQENTEAFF.